A selection of T cell receptor beta chains follows, all from one sample in a study of CD8 T cells in Susac syndrome. TCRdb itself ran the immunoSEQ multiplex PCR reads through MiXCR, one entry per CDR3 protein. The sample has tens of thousands of distinct CDR3 sequences; around 94% are singletons. The sequencing input was CD8+ T cells from PBMCs. The receptors shown here come from a human donor with Susac syndrome. Each CDR3 is given with its conserved first and last residue. D genes are given only for firm matches. Clone size is stated in some rows and not others, as once, few, many or a class when expanded.

d_call	j_call	v_call	clone_size	cdr3_aa	cdr3_nt
NA	TRBJ2-7	TRBV12-3/TRBV12-4	NA	CASSLFRDYEQYF	TGTGCCAGCAGTTTGTTCAGGGACTACGAGCAGTACTTC
TRBD1	TRBJ1-1	TRBV4-1	NA	CASSQHGQGGTEAFF	TGCGCCAGCAGCCAACATGGACAGGGGGGCACTGAAGCTTTCTTT
NA	TRBJ1-5	TRBV28	NA	CASSLRSRNQPQHF	TGTGCCAGCAGTTTACGCAGTCGCAATCAGCCCCAGCATTTT
NA	TRBJ2-5	TRBV9	NA	CASTEGGANQETQYF	TGTGCCAGCACGGAGGGGGGCGCGAACCAAGAGACCCAGTACTTC
NA	TRBJ1-2	TRBV7-9	NA	CASTQGSGGYTF	TGTGCCAGCACTCAGGGTTCGGGAGGCTACACCTTC
NA	TRBJ2-4	TRBV16	NA	CASSQSPNIQYF	TGTGCCAGCAGCCAATCACCGAACATTCAGTACTTC
TRBD1	TRBJ1-6	TRBV12-3/TRBV12-4	NA	CASSSRGQGAGSPLHF	TGTGCCAGCAGTAGCCGGGGACAGGGGGCGGGTTCACCCCTCCACTTT
TRBD1	TRBJ1-1	TRBV27	NA	CASSSGTGWPEAFF	TGTGCCAGCAGTTCAGGGACAGGGTGGCCTGAAGCTTTCTTT
TRBD2	TRBJ2-7	TRBV20-1	NA	CSARDRTSGEQYF	TGCAGTGCTAGAGATAGGACTAGCGGGGAGCAGTACTTC
NA	TRBJ1-2	TRBV27	NA	CASSGARGYTF	TGTGCCAGCAGTGGGGCTAGGGGCTACACCTTC
NA	TRBJ2-5	TRBV24-1	NA	CATSDLQGGETQYF	TGTGCCACCAGTGACCTACAGGGAGGGGAGACCCAGTACTTC
TRBD1	TRBJ1-1	TRBV4-1	NA	CASSPRGLTEAFF	TGCGCCAGCAGCCCCAGGGGGCTCACTGAAGCTTTCTTT
NA	TRBJ2-3	TRBV7-6	NA	CASSLPRSGLTDTQYF	TGTGCCAGCAGCCTGCCGAGGAGCGGGCTCACAGATACGCAGTATTTT
TRBD1	TRBJ1-1	TRBV27	NA	CASSPDRGAMNTEAFF	TGTGCCAGCAGTCCGGACAGGGGGGCGATGAACACTGAAGCTTTCTTT
TRBD1	TRBJ2-7	TRBV10-3	NA	CAISLTRDRAYEQYF	TGTGCCATCAGTTTAACCCGGGACAGGGCATACGAGCAGTACTTC
TRBD1	TRBJ2-5	TRBV5-1	NA	CASSFPPWDRGHETQYF	TGCGCCAGCAGCTTTCCTCCTTGGGACAGGGGGCATGAGACCCAGTACTTC
NA	TRBJ1-5	TRBV19	NA	CASSIDNQPQHF	TGTGCCAGTAGTATAGATAATCAGCCCCAGCATTTT
NA	TRBJ1-1	TRBV9	NA	CASSHNLGGANTEAFF	TGTGCCAGCAGCCACAACCTGGGTGGGGCAAACACTGAAGCTTTCTTT
NA	TRBJ2-4	TRBV6-1	NA	CASSDGGIENIQYF	TGTGCCAGCAGTGACGGGGGCATCGAAAACATTCAGTACTTC
TRBD2	TRBJ2-7	TRBV4-1	NA	CASSPLQRGGAEQYF	TGCGCCAGCAGCCCGCTCCAGCGGGGGGGCGCCGAGCAGTACTTC
TRBD1	TRBJ2-7	TRBV6-5	once	CASSGPGTVYEQYF	TGTGCCAGCAGTGGCCCTGGGACAGTCTACGAGCAGTACTTC
NA	TRBJ2-1	TRBV7-6	NA	CASSHRPGTYNEQFF	TGTGCCAGCAGCCACCGTCCGGGGACGTACAATGAGCAGTTCTTC
NA	TRBJ1-1	TRBV12-3/TRBV12-4	NA	CASSFRTVGYTEAFF	TGTGCCAGCAGTTTCCGGACCGTGGGGTACACTGAAGCTTTCTTT
TRBD2	TRBJ2-3	TRBV5-1	NA	CASSLRTSGGSTDTQYF	TGCGCCAGCAGCTTGCGGACTAGCGGGGGTTCCACAGATACGCAGTATTTT
NA	TRBJ1-2	TRBV12-3/TRBV12-4	NA	CASSPGADYGYTF	TGTGCCAGCAGCCCCGGGGCGGACTATGGCTACACCTTC
NA	TRBJ1-6	TRBV20-1	NA	CSARVKGDSYNSPLHF	TGCAGTGCTAGAGTCAAGGGGGACTCCTATAATTCACCCCTCCACTTT
NA	TRBJ2-3	TRBV21-1	NA	CASSTRRGYGDTQYF	TGTGCCAGCAGCACCCGAAGGGGGTACGGGGATACGCAGTATTTT
NA	TRBJ2-5	TRBV28	NA	CASSPIREGARETQYF	TGTGCCAGCAGCCCTATCCGGGAGGGGGCACGGGAGACCCAGTACTTC
NA	TRBJ1-1	TRBV20-1	NA	CSARMFVSTEAFF	TGCAGTGCTAGAATGTTTGTGAGCACTGAAGCTTTCTTT
NA	TRBJ2-3	TRBV7-9	NA	CASTTPGDTQYF	TGTGCCAGCACCACGCCGGGGGATACGCAGTATTTT
NA	TRBJ1-2	TRBV7-2	NA	CASRTGDFYGYTF	TGTGCCAGCAGGACCGGGGATTTCTATGGCTACACCTTC
TRBD2	TRBJ2-3	TRBV6-4	few	CASSEGTSGADTQYF	TGTGCCAGCAGTGAGGGGACTAGCGGGGCAGATACGCAGTATTTT
NA	TRBJ2-4	TRBV6-2/TRBV6-3	NA	CASTYPEGRPHIQYF	TGTGCCAGCACCTACCCAGAGGGAAGGCCCCACATTCAGTACTTC
NA	TRBJ2-7	TRBV11-2	NA	CASSPIREFYEQYF	TGTGCCAGCAGCCCCATAAGGGAATTCTACGAGCAGTACTTC
NA	TRBJ2-1	TRBV7-9	NA	CASSLGGVPYNEQFF	TGTGCCAGCAGCTTAGGAGGGGTCCCCTACAATGAGCAGTTCTTC
TRBD1	TRBJ2-7	TRBV7-9	NA	CASSPKDSGQVYEQYF	TGTGCCAGCAGCCCGAAGGACTCGGGACAGGTCTACGAGCAGTACTTC
TRBD1	TRBJ2-5	TRBV12-3/TRBV12-4	NA	CARPSGQGARETQYF	TGTGCCAGACCTTCTGGACAGGGGGCAAGAGAGACCCAGTACTTC
TRBD2	TRBJ2-5	TRBV5-4	NA	CASSQTSGGPDQYF	TGTGCCAGCAGCCAGACTAGCGGGGGGCCGGACCAGTACTTC
TRBD2	TRBJ2-5	TRBV5-1	NA	CASSLSETSGRYQETQYF	TGCGCCAGCAGCTTGTCGGAGACTAGCGGGAGGTACCAAGAGACCCAGTACTTC